This record concerns one T cell receptor (beta chain) sequence. Its antigen is still unknown. The input lacks base qualities; no much larger clone sits a single base away. The data are from a study of blood T cell repertoires in COVID-19 (dated by TCRdb to 2020 to 2021). Background for the entire study: Collaborator samples came from the United States, Italy and Spain and covered acute and convalescent phases of COVID-19. The samples were drawn from two sources: the first 160 participants of the ongoing ImmuneRACE study, and some 1,300 subjects contributed by 6 global collaborators. A freely available public database, intended as a resource for researchers studying the immune response to SARS-CoV-2, is where the repertoires were released. The material from the prospective study consisted of cDNA or gDNA derived from T cells, B-cell-depleted T cells, or PBMCs. Deeply sampled blood TCRbeta repertoires from subjects exposed to, actively infected with, or recovered from COVID-19 were included in the dataset. Where available, HLA class I and class II types were taken from metadata supplied by the sample provider and were not determined by assay-based typing. Sample metadata almost always included a de-identified subject ID, COVID-19 status, age in years and sex.

Overall study results and their limits: The amount of clinical and demographic metadata varied by source and participant and was provided uncurated.

Reading from cysteine to phenylalanine, the CDR3 counts 17 amino acids. The CDR3 DNA has 51 bases and is translated from base 1. From the germline V gene, CDR1 is SGDLS and CDR2 is YYNGEE. V loses 4 bases, J loses 7 bases, and the germline ends lie 26 bases apart. Participants in the prospective study were aged 18 to 89 years, lived in some 24 United States geographic areas, and enrolled through a virtual design. In the prospective study, participants were assigned to cohorts based on the clinical history participants reported in a screening survey and a study questionnaire. In the prospective study, whole blood, serum and a nasopharyngeal or oropharyngeal swab were collected from each participant by mobile phlebotomists. Participants in the prospective study had the option to provide additional blood draws and questionnaires over a roughly 2-month period. Before DNA extraction, blood samples from the prospective study were shipped at room temperature or frozen.

TCRbeta CDR3 regions were amplified from genomic DNA using the immunoSEQ Assay, a bias-controlled multiplex PCR. Per the original workflow: The number of nucleated cells in each sample was estimated from the amplification of reference gene primers within the assay. Sequence reads were collapsed and filtered to measure the absolute abundance of every unique TCRbeta CDR3 rearrangement. Productive Simpson clonality was computed per sample as the square root of Simpson's diversity index over productive rearrangements. The table was pulled from immuneACCESS by TCRdb, which kept in-frame rearrangements only. Such tables lose some clones; where checked, under half of the loss comes from unresolved V genes, and the rest has no known cause. The V and J calls and clone size were taken over from that table, and D and trimming were inferred from the DNA. Here the sample has fewer than 500,000 clones; nearly 90% occur a single time. The ten largest clonotypes hold roughly 1.8% of the sample.

This TCR was recovered from a woman aged 18-29 years with acute COVID-19. The chain is encoded by TRBV9 joined to TRBJ1-1; the D gene is perhaps TRBD1, on 6 matching bases. The sequencing input was PBMCs or T cells enriched from blood (not recorded which). CDR3 loop: CASSTGQRTRQDNEAFF. The base sequence is TGTGCCAGCAGCACCGGACAGCGGACTCGTCAAGATAATGAAGCTTTCTTT. Reference TRBV9 and TRBJ1-1 proteins supply the regions before and after the CDR3; the full variable domain is: DSGVTQTPKHLITATGQRVTLRCSPRSGDLSVYWYQQSLDQGLQFLIQYYNGEERAKGNILERFSAQQFPDLHSELNLSSLELGDSALYFCASSTGQRTRQDNEAFFGQGTRLTVV.